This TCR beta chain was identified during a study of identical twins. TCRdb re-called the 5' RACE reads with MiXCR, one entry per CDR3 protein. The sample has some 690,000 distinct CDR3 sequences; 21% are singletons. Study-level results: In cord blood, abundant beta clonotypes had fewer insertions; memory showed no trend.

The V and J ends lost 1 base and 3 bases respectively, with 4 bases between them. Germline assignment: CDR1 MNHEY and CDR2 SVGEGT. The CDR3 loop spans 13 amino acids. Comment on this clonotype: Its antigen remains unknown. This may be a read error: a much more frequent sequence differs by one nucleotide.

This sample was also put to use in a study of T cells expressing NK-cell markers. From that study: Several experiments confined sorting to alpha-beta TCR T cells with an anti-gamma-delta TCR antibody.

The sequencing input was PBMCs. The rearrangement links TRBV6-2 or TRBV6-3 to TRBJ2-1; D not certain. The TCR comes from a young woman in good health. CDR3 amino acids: CASSYYIYNEQFF. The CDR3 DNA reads TGTGCCAGCAGTTACTACATCTACAATGAGCAGTTCTTC.